The TCR beta chain described here comes from a study of shared clonotypes between healthy human individuals. Study outcomes and limitations: When compared with the clonotypes that were shared by all four sorted-subset donors, the non-shared clonotypes turned out to have lower generation probabilities.

TCRdb's copy holds only in-frame clones and misses some; the assay was immunoSEQ multiplex PCR. The sample yields over 1.4 million clones, 96% seen once. A note on this clone: The antigen is undetermined.

Sequenced sample: naive CD4+ T cells sorted from blood. Subset defined: CD45RA+ positively selected. This receptor was identified in a man aged 25 to 45 in good health.

In DNA, the CDR3 is TGTGCCAGCAGTCAACTAGCGGGAGCGGCCGGGGAGCTGTTTTTT. It translates to CASSQLAGAAGELFF. The chain recombines TRBV27 with TRBJ2-2, with 11 nucleotides matching TRBD2. The germline V gene encodes CDR1 MNHEY and CDR2 SMNVEV (reference sequence). CDR3 length equals 15 residues. V dropped 5 bases and J dropped 6; count of bases not matched to a gene: 5.